The 18 T cell receptor beta chains presented below share a single source sample, sequenced in a study of glioma-infiltrating T cells. The iRepertoire nested amplicon-rescue multiplex PCR amplified TCR alpha and beta CDR3s from RNA. TCRdb redid the calling of the multiplex PCR reads with MiXCR, one entry per CDR3 protein. Of a few hundred thousand distinct CDR3 sequences in the sample, roughly 41% were seen once. Sequencing input: glioma tissue, nonneoplastic brain tissue, or PBMCs (not recorded which). Every receptor here comes from a human donor with low-grade glioma or glioblastoma, undergoing nonglioma brain surgery, or in good health (not recorded which).

A few counts support this clonotype. This chain connects TRBV6-1 to TRBJ1-1; no clear D. Trimming shortened V by 5 bases and J by 4 bases, and 11 bases separated the two germline ends. This CDR3 is 13 amino acids long. Germline CDR1 and CDR2: MNHNS and SASEGT. In nucleotides, the CDR3 is TGTGCCAGCAGTAGGACCCGGGGCACTGAAGCTTTCTTT. Translated, it gives CASSRTRGTEAFF.

The table lists this clonotype with a count of one. This may be a read error: a much more frequent sequence differs by one nucleotide. The chain has TRBV28 and TRBJ1-2; no clear D gene. CDR1 MDHEN and CDR2 SYDVKM come from the germline V gene. V was pared by 8 bases and J by 2 bases, with 6 bases between. CDR3 length equals 11 residues. CDR3 sequence (DNA): TGTGCCAGCGAAGGGAACTATGGCTACACCTTC. Translated: CASEGNYGYTF.

At least ten counts were recorded for this clonotype. The junction differs from germline at one of its ends, possibly a read error. The J gene is TRBJ2-3, the V gene TRBV20-1; the D is unclear. The CDR3 is 13 residues long. Per germline, CDR1 DFQATT and CDR2 SNEGSKA (reference sequence). The CDR3 here is CTLGRQDTDTQYF. In DNA form, the CDR3 reads TGTACCCTCGGGCGGCAAGACACAGATACGCAGTATTTT.

Of note for this clonotype: A much larger clone differs from this one at a single base, so this may be a read error. The chain links TRBV7-2 to TRBJ2-3; the match to TRBD1 covers 9 bases. From germline, CDR1 is SGHTA and CDR2 FQGNSA. The CDR3 loop spans 15 amino acids. V was pared by 6 bases and J by 7 bases, with 11 bases of the junction left unmatched. The CDR3 bases are TGTGCCAGCAGACTTAGTCAGGGACAGGGATATACGCAGTATTTT. Residues: CASRLSQGQGYTQYF.

The sample holds many counts of this clonotype. This chain links TRBV15 with TRBJ2-1; D is perhaps TRBD2 (6 bases). Per germline, CDR1 LNHNV and CDR2 YYDKDF (reference sequence). V was pared by 1 base and J by 4 bases, with 14 bases between. The CDR3 consists of 16 residues. The CDR3 bases are TGTGCCACCAGCAGAGTGCTGAGTAGCGGATACAATGAGCAGTTCTTC. Its protein product is CATSRVLSSGYNEQFF.

The J gene is TRBJ2-1, the V gene TRBV5-1, with TRBD2 matching 10 bases. Germline V gene data show CDR1 as SGHRS and CDR2 as YFSETQ. Trimming took 4 bases from V and 7 from J; bases not matched to a gene: 14. The CDR3 covers 17 residues. The CDR3 protein is CASSSFTAGGPHNEQFF. The CDR3, as DNA: TGCGCCAGCAGCAGTTTTACAGCGGGAGGGCCCCATAATGAGCAGTTCTTC.

To note about this clonotype: At one end, the junction sequence differs from germline, possibly due to a read error. The genes are TRBV20-1 and TRBJ1-5, with 7 bases identical to TRBD1. From germline, CDR1 is DFQATT and CDR2 SNEGSKA (reference sequence). The CDR3 extends over 14 amino acids. The CDR3 DNA reads TGCATTGCTGCCTCCGGACAGGTTCATCAGCCCCAGCATTTT. Encoded protein: CIAASGQVHQPQHF.

This clonotype came up once. The chain recombines TRBV29-1 with TRBJ2-1; 7 nucleotides agree with TRBD1. CDR1 and CDR2 (germline): SQVTM, ANQGSEA. After removal of 5 bases from V and 5 bases from J, the junction contained 6 bases not matched to a gene. This CDR3 has 13 amino acids. The CDR3 DNA reads as TGCAGCGTTTCTCCTGACAGGGACAATGAGCAGTTCTTC. This sequence encodes CSVSPDRDNEQFF.

The J gene is TRBJ1-5, the V gene TRBV4-1; TRBD1 aligns across 9 bases. Germline CDR1 reads MGHRA; CDR2 reads YSYEKL. This CDR3 has 21 amino acids. Trimming at V came to 2 bases and at J to 2 bases, leaving 19 bases not matched to a gene. The CDR3 spells CASSQLHSGTGSSGGNQPQHF. The CDR3 nucleotides are TGCGCCAGCAGCCAACTTCATTCCGGGACAGGGAGTAGCGGGGGCAATCAGCCCCAGCATTTT.

The genes are TRBV25-1 and TRBJ2-7; 8 bases fit TRBD2. The CDR3 consists of 13 residues. The V gene end was trimmed by 10 bases and the J gene end by 6 bases; junction bases not matched to a gene: 11. Germline V lookup: CDR1 MGHDK, CDR2 SYGVNS. The CDR3 DNA sequence: TGTGCCACAACTCGGGGGGGGACGAGCGAGCAGTACTTC. Its protein is CATTRGGTSEQYF.

This clonotype was recorded only once. The chain carries TRBV7-2 and TRBJ2-7; possible D gene TRBD2, 5 bases. This CDR3 has 14 amino acids. Germline CDR1 and CDR2: SGHTA and FQGNSA. V gave up 5 bases and J gave up 2 bases, with 13 bases separating them. CDR3 coding DNA: TGTGCCAGCAGCCCAGAGGGCAGAACCTACGAGCAGTACTTC. It yields the protein CASSPEGRTYEQYF.

The chain has TRBV6-2 or TRBV6-3 and TRBJ2-1; D unclear. The J call may be in error: the DNA end matches TRBJ2-7 better. The length of the CDR3 is 14 residues. The V gene's germline CDR1 is MNHEY and CDR2 SVGEGT. As DNA, the CDR3 is TGTGCCAGCTGGTCTCTGGTGGTCTCCTACGAGCAGTACTTC. Its protein is CASWSLVVSYEQYF.

This clonotype has a handful of counts. The chain recombines TRBV7-8 with TRBJ1-5, with D perhaps TRBD1 (5 bases). Between the trimmed V and J ends, which lost 1 base and 0 bases, there was a span of 7 bases. Germline values: CDR1 SGHVS, CDR2 FQNEAQ. The CDR3 length is 15 residues. CDR3 nucleotide sequence: TGTGCCAGCAGCTTAGACAGGCTTAGCAATCAGCCCCAGCATTTT. It translates to CASSLDRLSNQPQHF.

As regards this clonotype: In this CDR3 the conserved last residue, phenylalanine or tryptophan, is missing, so a read error is likely. The genes are TRBV7-2 and TRBJ2-1; the D gene is possibly TRBD1 (5 bases). CDR3 length equals 18 residues. V was shortened by 2 bases and J by 0 bases, with 17 bases between the two germline ends. Germline V CDR1 and CDR2: SGHTA, FQGNSA. CDR3 in DNA: TGTGCCAGCAGCTTACCATCCCAGACAGCATACTCCTACAATGAGCAGTTCTCC. Translation: CASSLPSQTAYSYNEQFS.

For this clonotype: With a much larger clone just one base away, this may be a read error. V usage is TRBV28 and J usage is TRBJ2-4; D unclear. There are 11 residues in the CDR3. Trimming removed 3 bases at V and 10 bases at J, with 7 bases between. Per germline, CDR1 MDHEN and CDR2 SYDVKM. The CDR3 DNA reads TGTGCCAGCAGTTTGGGTAAAATTCAGTACTTC. The encoded protein is CASSLGKIQYF.

As regards this clonotype: Its ends do not fully match the called genes, so a read error is possible. The chain employs TRBV6-2 or TRBV6-3 and TRBJ2-7; D assignment may be TRBD1 or TRBD2 (5 bases each). Germline loops: CDR1 MNHEY, CDR2 SVGEGT. This CDR3 is built from 14 residues. Here the CDR3 DNA reads TGTGCCAGCAGTTCCGGGACCAGCTCCTACGAGCAGTGGTTC. Its protein is CASSSGTSSYEQWF.

The chain couples TRBV6-1 to TRBJ2-1; D might be TRBD1 or TRBD2, each matching 5 bases. The length of the CDR3 is 14 residues. CDR1 and CDR2 (germline): MNHNS, SASEGT. The V gene lost 5 bases and the J gene lost 8 bases, with 16 bases spanning the gap. This chain's CDR3 is CASSRDPGRYEQFF. The CDR3 region has the DNA TGTGCCAGCAGTAGGGACCCGGGCCGCTATGAGCAGTTCTTC.

As regards this clonotype: A read error is possible here, since a much larger clone lies one base away. The V call is TRBV19, the J call TRBJ1-1, with D unclear. Trimming removed 7 bases from V and 2 bases from J, with 14 bases in between. Germline V lookup: CDR1 LNHDA, CDR2 SQIVND (reference sequence). The CDR3 covers 14 residues. The DNA for the CDR3 is TGTGCCAGTACCCTCCAGGTGCTCAACACTGAAGCTTTCTTT. Its protein is CASTLQVLNTEAFF. Together with reference TRBV19 and TRBJ1-1, the CDR3 gives the full variable domain: DGGITQSPKYLFRKEGQNVTLSCEQNLNHDAMYWYRQDPGQGLRLIYYSQIVNDFQKGDIAEGYSVSREKKESFPLTVTSAQKNPTAFYLCASTLQVLNTEAFFGQGTRLTVV.